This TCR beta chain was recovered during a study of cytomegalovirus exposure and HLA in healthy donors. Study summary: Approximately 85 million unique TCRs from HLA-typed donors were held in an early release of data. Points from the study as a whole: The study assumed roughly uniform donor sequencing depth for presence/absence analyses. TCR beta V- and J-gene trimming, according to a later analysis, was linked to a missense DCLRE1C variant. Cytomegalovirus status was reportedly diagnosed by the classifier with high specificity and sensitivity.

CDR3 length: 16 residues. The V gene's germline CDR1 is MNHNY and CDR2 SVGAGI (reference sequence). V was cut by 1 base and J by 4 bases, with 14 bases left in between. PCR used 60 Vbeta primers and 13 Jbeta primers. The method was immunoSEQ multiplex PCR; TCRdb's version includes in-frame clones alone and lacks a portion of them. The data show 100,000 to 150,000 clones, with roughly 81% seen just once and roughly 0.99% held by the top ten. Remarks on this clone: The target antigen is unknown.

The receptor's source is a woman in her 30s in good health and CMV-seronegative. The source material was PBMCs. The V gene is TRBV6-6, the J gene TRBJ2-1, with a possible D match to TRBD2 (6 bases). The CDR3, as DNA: TGTGCCAGCAGTTACTTTTCCGGGACTGCATACAATGAGCAGTTCTTC. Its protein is CASSYFSGTAYNEQFF.